The 31 T cell receptor beta chains listed next were all sequenced from one sample in a study of cytomegalovirus exposure and HLA in healthy donors. Vbeta (60) and Jbeta (13) primers were used in the PCR. The method was immunoSEQ multiplex PCR; TCRdb's version includes in-frame clones alone and lacks a portion of them. The sample shows more than 85,000 clones, roughly four fifths of them seen only once. Input material: PBMCs. Receptor source: a male donor in good health and CMV-seropositive.

This chain uses TRBV27 with TRBJ1-6; maybe TRBD1 (6 bases). The CDR3 is 18 amino acids. Trimming shortened V by 0 bases and J by 6 bases, and 18 bases separated the two germline ends. CDR1 is MNHEY and CDR2 is SMNVEV in the germline V gene (reference sequence). CDR3 in amino acids: CASSLSRGYALANSPLHF. DNA for the CDR3: TGTGCCAGCAGTTTATCTAGGGGGTACGCGTTGGCTAATTCACCCCTCCACTTT.

The chain is built from TRBV15 and TRBJ1-6, with 7 bases aligning to TRBD1. The length of the CDR3 is 16 residues. Looked up from germline, CDR1 is LNHNV and CDR2 is YYDKDF (reference sequence). V lost 1 base, J lost 7 bases, and 7 bases stayed unmatched. CDR3 DNA: TGTGCCACCAGCAGAGCGACCGGGACAGCCAATTCACCCCTCCACTTT. This encodes CATSRATGTANSPLHF.

This clone was seen just once. The chain has TRBV7-9 and TRBJ1-4; D uncertain. Looked up from germline, CDR1 is SEHNR and CDR2 is FQNEAQ (reference sequence). CDR3 length: 15 residues. Trimming removed 4 bases from V and 8 bases from J, with 17 bases in between. CDR3 sequence: CASSSDWVVREKLFF. In DNA form, the CDR3 reads TGTGCCAGCAGCTCCGACTGGGTGGTTCGCGAAAAACTGTTTTTT.

The chain links TRBV5-4 to TRBJ1-1, with a weak D call TRBD1 (6 bases). Trimming stripped 3 bases from V and 1 base from J, with 10 bases between. The CDR3 is 14 amino acids. Germline V CDR1 and CDR2: SGHNT, YYREEE (reference sequence). The chain's CDR3 is CASSYGTKNTEAFF. For the CDR3, the DNA is TGTGCCAGCAGCTACGGGACAAAGAACACTGAAGCTTTCTTT.

This clone occurred a few times. The rearrangement joins TRBV7-9 to TRBJ1-1; possible D gene TRBD1, 5 bases. There are 13 residues in the CDR3. Per the germline V gene, CDR1 is SEHNR and CDR2 is FQNEAQ (reference sequence). Trimming took off 3 bases at V and 4 bases at J, with 9 bases between the two ends. CDR3 in DNA: TGTGCCAGCAGCTTCGGTGGGGCCACTGAAGCTTTCTTT. This gives the protein CASSFGGATEAFF.

The chain employs TRBV4-2 and TRBJ1-6; D gene unclear. Germline lookup yields CDR1 LGHNA and CDR2 YNFKEQ. Trimming took 6 bases from V and 6 from J, leaving 12 bases between them. The CDR3 is made up of 14 amino acids. CDR3 sequence: CASSLGVTNSPLHF. DNA for the CDR3: TGTGCCAGCAGTCTTGGAGTAACTAATTCACCCCTCCACTTT.

The chain uses TRBV7-2 and TRBJ2-5, with 12 nucleotides matching TRBD2. The CDR3 is 16 residues long. J lost 3 bases, V lost 5 bases, and 7 bases had no gene match. Germline V gives CDR1 SGHTA, CDR2 FQGNSA. The chain's CDR3 is CASSPSSGGAEETQYF. CDR3 DNA: TGTGCCAGCAGCCCCTCTAGCGGGGGGGCGGAAGAGACCCAGTACTTC.

In its sample, this clone was seen a few times. V is TRBV21-1 and J is TRBJ2-1; the table's D call, TRBD2, was not checked against the DNA. TRBV21-1 is classified as a pseudogene. The CDR3 runs to 12 residues. CDR3 in DNA: TGTGCCAGCACTCCGGGACTAACTGAGCAGTTCTTC. The encoded protein is CASTPGLTEQFF.

This clone was counted a single time. This sequence joins TRBV30 and TRBJ2-2; TRBD1 agrees at 7 bases. Germline V gene sequence: CDR1 GTSNPN, CDR2 SVGIG (reference sequence). The ends lost 3 bases at V and 7 bases at J; junction bases unmatched: 5. The CDR3 totals 13 residues. The chain's CDR3 is CAWRGTVNGELFF. DNA of the CDR3: TGTGCCTGGAGGGGGACAGTTAACGGGGAGCTGTTTTTT.

The chain couples TRBV7-9 to TRBJ1-2; TRBD1 aligns across 8 bases. With 8 bases clipped from V and 6 bases from J, the junction kept 5 bases outside the gene matches. This CDR3 comprises 12 residues. Looked up from germline, CDR1 is SEHNR and CDR2 is FQNEAQ (reference sequence). CDR3: CASSDRVDGYTF. The CDR3 DNA reads TGTGCCAGCTCGGACAGGGTGGATGGCTACACCTTC.

V is TRBV7-2 and J is TRBJ2-2; a possible D gene is TRBD1 (6 bases). The V gene lost 1 base and the J gene lost 1 base, with 13 bases spanning the gap. The CDR3 covers 17 residues. The germline V gene encodes CDR1 SGHTA and CDR2 FQGNSA. The CDR3 DNA reads as TGTGCCAGCAGCTTAGTAATCATCAGGGGGAACACCGGGGAGCTGTTTTTT. It yields the protein CASSLVIIRGNTGELFF.

The chain combines TRBV30 with TRBJ2-7; D possibly corresponds to TRBD2 (5 bases). Trimming took 7 bases from V and 3 from J, leaving 13 bases between them. Germline V CDR1 and CDR2: GTSNPN, SVGIG (reference sequence). The CDR3 extends over 12 amino acids. The CDR3: CAFGMGFYEQYF. DNA of the CDR3: TGTGCCTTCGGGATGGGATTCTACGAGCAGTACTTC.

V gene TRBV5-1 combines with J gene TRBJ2-7; 10 bases align to TRBD2. Germline CDR1 and CDR2: SGHRS and YFSETQ. This CDR3 is built from 14 residues. The V gene end was trimmed by 0 bases and the J gene end by 3 bases; junction bases not matched to a gene: 0. The CDR3 is CASSLVAGGYEQYF. The CDR3 DNA reads TGCGCCAGCAGCTTGGTAGCGGGGGGCTACGAGCAGTACTTC.

V gene TRBV7-9 combines with J gene TRBJ2-7; 8 nucleotides line up with TRBD2. CDR1 and CDR2 (germline): SEHNR, FQNEAQ (reference sequence). CDR3 length: 15 amino acids. The V and J ends lost 5 bases and 6 bases, in that order; junction bases with no gene match: 12. The CDR3 spells CASSPPGGPPGEQYF. In DNA form, the CDR3 reads TGTGCCAGCAGCCCCCCGGGAGGGCCTCCGGGCGAGCAGTACTTC.

The chain carries TRBV27 and TRBJ2-7; possible D gene TRBD1, 5 bases. V lost 5 bases, J lost 3 bases, and 14 bases lay in between. Germline lookup yields CDR1 MNHEY and CDR2 SMNVEV (reference sequence). This CDR3 spans 14 amino acids. DNA for the CDR3: TGTGCCAGCAGTCCCGGACACAGAAGCTACGAGCAGTACTTC. Its translation is CASSPGHRSYEQYF.

V gene TRBV6-6 combines with J gene TRBJ2-3, with TRBD2 matching over 7 bases. V lost 5 bases to trimming and J lost 1 base; unmatched junction nucleotides: 6. This CDR3 has 15 residues. Looked up from germline, CDR1 is MNHNY and CDR2 is SVGAGI (reference sequence). The CDR3 loop is CASSRSGAGTDTQYF. The CDR3 nucleotides are TGTGCCAGCAGTAGAAGCGGGGCGGGCACAGATACGCAGTATTTT.

This rearrangement joins TRBV19 to TRBJ1-3; D ambiguous. In germline, CDR1 is LNHDA, CDR2 SQIVND (reference sequence). Trimming pared 7 bases from V and 0 bases from J, leaving 10 bases between. The CDR3 contains 14 residues. This CDR3 reads CASKETVSGNTIYF. Here the CDR3 DNA reads TGTGCCAGTAAAGAAACAGTCTCTGGAAACACCATATATTTT.

This chain joins TRBV18 and TRBJ1-5, with D unclear. This CDR3 spans 14 amino acids. V lost 0 bases and J lost 2, with 5 bases in between. Germline lookup yields CDR1 KGHSH and CDR2 LQKENI. The CDR3 is CASSPPPGNQPQHF. The CDR3 DNA reads TGTGCCAGCTCACCACCCCCAGGCAATCAGCCCCAGCATTTT.

This chain uses TRBV29-1 with TRBJ2-7; TRBD1 might be the D (6 bases). Germline CDR1 SQVTM, CDR2 ANQGSEA. The V end was cut by 2 bases, the J end by 5 bases, with 22 bases between. The CDR3 is 16 residues long. In DNA form, the CDR3 reads TGCAGCGTTGAACCTCCAACCGGGCAGGGGACGAACGAGCAGTACTTC. This encodes CSVEPPTGQGTNEQYF.

Only a few counts were recorded for this clone. The rearrangement uses TRBV7-3 and TRBJ1-1, with TRBD1 as a possible D gene (5 bases). CDR1 SGHTA and CDR2 FQGTGA come from the germline V gene. V was cut by 8 bases and J by 7 bases, with 11 bases left in between. This CDR3 spans 11 amino acids. The CDR3 DNA reads as TGTGCCAGCGGGGGGGTTATTGAAGCTTTCTTT. Encoded protein: CASGGVIEAFF.

DNA of the CDR3: TGTGCCAGCAGCGGTCCAGGGTGTCGCACTGAAGCTTTCTTT. This encodes CASSGPGCRTEAFF. This chain links TRBV21-1 with TRBJ1-1; TRBD1, the table's D call, was not compared with the DNA. TRBV21-1 is a documented pseudogene. The CDR3 is made up of 14 amino acids.

This chain uses TRBV6-1 with TRBJ2-7, with D maybe TRBD2 (5 bases). Germline V lookup: CDR1 MNHNS, CDR2 SASEGT. Trimming cost V 5 bases and J 4 bases, with 15 bases left between them. The CDR3 spans 14 residues. This CDR3 is CASSLAGRSYEQYF. CDR3 DNA sequence: TGTGCCAGCAGTTTGGCGGGCAGGTCGTACGAGCAGTACTTC.

This chain uses TRBV28 with TRBJ1-2, with no clear D. V dropped 0 bases and J dropped 8 bases, with 10 bases sitting between them. This CDR3 has 13 amino acids. Germline CDR1 reads MDHEN; CDR2 reads SYDVKM. CDR3 bases: TGTGCCAGCAGTTTATGGCGGTCATGGGGCTACACCTTC. Translation: CASSLWRSWGYTF.

The chain uses TRBV11-2 and TRBJ2-3, with TRBD1 as a possible D gene (6 bases). V was shortened by 1 base and J by 2 bases, with 16 bases between the two germline ends. The length of the CDR3 is 17 residues. Germline V gives CDR1 SGHAT, CDR2 FQNNGV. CDR3 residues: CASSLGALGANTDTQYF. The CDR3 nucleotides read TGTGCCAGCAGCTTAGGGGCTCTGGGGGCGAACACAGATACGCAGTATTTT.

The CDR3 sequence: CSVAGQGRREQYF. The CDR3 DNA is TGCAGCGTAGCCGGACAGGGGAGGCGCGAGCAGTACTTC. The rearrangement links TRBV29-1 to TRBJ2-7; 9 positions agree with TRBD1. CDR1 and CDR2 from the germline V gene are SQVTM and ANQGSEA. The CDR3 length is 13 residues. Unmatched junction bases numbered 9, after V lost 6 bases and J lost 6 bases.

The CDR3 loop is CATSRTPGLAPEGGTQYF. In DNA, the CDR3 is TGTGCCACCAGCCGAACGCCGGGACTAGCGCCCGAGGGGGGTACGCAGTATTTT. The V and J genes are TRBV15 and TRBJ2-3, with 10 bases that match TRBD2. Looked up from germline, CDR1 is LNHNV and CDR2 is YYDKDF (reference sequence). V gave up 5 bases and J gave up 8 bases; unmatched junction bases: 19. The CDR3 sequence is 18 residues long.

The rearrangement uses TRBV7-9 and TRBJ1-4; D might be TRBD1 (6 bases). V was trimmed by 3 bases and J by 5 bases, leaving 10 bases between them. The germline gives CDR1 SEHNR, CDR2 FQNEAQ (reference sequence). CDR3 length: 14 amino acids. CDR3 DNA sequence: TGTGCCAGCAGCTTCAGGGGAATAAATGAAAAACTGTTTTTT. Translated: CASSFRGINEKLFF.

The chain couples TRBV6-1 to TRBJ2-6, with a tentative D call TRBD2 (5 bases). V was shortened by 3 bases and J by 0 bases, with 12 bases between the two germline ends. From germline, CDR1 is MNHNS and CDR2 SASEGT. The CDR3 totals 17 residues. The CDR3 is CASSDRLYASGANVLTF. CDR3 nucleotide sequence: TGTGCCAGCAGTGACAGACTATACGCCTCTGGGGCCAACGTCCTGACTTTC.

This chain links TRBV4-1 with TRBJ1-5; no reliable D call. Germline V gene sequence: CDR1 MGHRA, CDR2 YSYEKL. V was trimmed by 8 bases and J by 0 bases, leaving 17 bases between them. The CDR3 covers 16 residues. The CDR3: CASSQRAVYSNQPQHF. As DNA, the CDR3 is TGCGCCAGCTCGCAGAGGGCAGTCTATAGCAATCAGCCCCAGCATTTT.

The chain links TRBV6-5 to TRBJ1-1; a possible D gene is TRBD1 (5 bases). Between the trimmed V and J ends, which lost 6 bases and 1 base, there was a span of 15 bases. CDR3 length: 15 residues. Germline loops: CDR1 MNHEY, CDR2 SVGAGI. The CDR3 protein is CASSIAQTENTEAFF. The CDR3 DNA is TGTGCCAGCAGCATCGCCCAGACAGAGAACACTGAAGCTTTCTTT.

The chain uses TRBV5-1 and TRBJ2-3; no definite D call. Germline V gene sequence: CDR1 SGHRS, CDR2 YFSETQ. The CDR3 covers 15 residues. Between the trimmed V and J ends, which lost 3 bases and 1 base, there was a span of 12 bases. This CDR3 reads CASSSGGARTDTQYF. CDR3 sequence (DNA): TGCGCCAGCAGCTCCGGTGGAGCCCGCACAGATACGCAGTATTTT.